This T cell receptor (beta chain) comes out of a study of T-cell reconstitution after alpha-beta-depleted transplantation in children. Unique molecular identifiers tagged the TCRbeta library. One entry per CDR3 protein, called by TCRdb with MiXCR from the PCR reads. In the table there are about 70,000 distinct CDR3 sequences, approximately 10% of which are singletons. Germline V gene lookup returns CDR1 SEHNR and CDR2 FQNEAQ (reference sequence). The length of the CDR3 is 13 residues. Trimming took 4 bases from V and 7 from J, leaving 8 bases between them. The sequenced sample was PBMCs, obtained before TCRalphabeta/CD19-depleted stem cell transplant. This chain links TRBV7-9 with TRBJ1-6, with no clear D. This receptor was obtained from a boy aged 5-17 years with acute myeloid leukemia, due to receive a stem cell transplant. CDR3: CASSSRQNSPLHF. CDR3 in DNA: TGTGCCAGCAGCTCCCGTCAGAATTCACCCCTCCACTTT.